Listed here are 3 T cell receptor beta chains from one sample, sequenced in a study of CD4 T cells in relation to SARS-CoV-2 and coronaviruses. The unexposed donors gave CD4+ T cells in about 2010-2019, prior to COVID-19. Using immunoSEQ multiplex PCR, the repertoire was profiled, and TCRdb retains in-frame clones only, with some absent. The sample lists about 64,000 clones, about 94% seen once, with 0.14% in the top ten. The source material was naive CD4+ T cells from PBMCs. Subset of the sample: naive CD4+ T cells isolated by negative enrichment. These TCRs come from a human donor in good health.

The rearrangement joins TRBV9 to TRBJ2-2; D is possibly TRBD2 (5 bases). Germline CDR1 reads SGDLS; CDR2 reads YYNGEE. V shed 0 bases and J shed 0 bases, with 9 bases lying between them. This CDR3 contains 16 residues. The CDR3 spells CASSVGGAPNTGELFF. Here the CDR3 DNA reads TGTGCCAGCAGCGTAGGGGGAGCCCCGAACACCGGGGAGCTGTTTTTT.

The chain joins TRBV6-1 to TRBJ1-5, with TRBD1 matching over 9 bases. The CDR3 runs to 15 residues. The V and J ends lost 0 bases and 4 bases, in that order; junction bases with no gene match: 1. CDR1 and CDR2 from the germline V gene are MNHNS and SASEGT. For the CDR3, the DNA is TGTGCCAGCAGTGAAGCCGGGACAGGGAATCAGCCCCAGCATTTT. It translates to CASSEAGTGNQPQHF.

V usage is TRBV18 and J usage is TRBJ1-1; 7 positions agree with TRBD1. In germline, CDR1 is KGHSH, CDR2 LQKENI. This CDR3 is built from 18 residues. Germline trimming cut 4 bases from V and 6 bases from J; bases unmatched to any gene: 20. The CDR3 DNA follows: TGTGCCAGCTCACGTAGACAGGGCCCGGGGCGGGGAGATCCTGAAGCTTTCTTT. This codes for CASSRRQGPGRGDPEAFF.